The text below deals with one T cell receptor beta chain. Clones were read by immunoSEQ multiplex PCR, and TCRdb kept only the in-frame ones, dropping some. The table has approximately 150,000 clones, under 90% seen once. The data derive from a study of blood T cell repertoires in COVID-19. Turning to the study itself: In each case, the material was cDNA or gDNA derived from T cells, B-cell-depleted T cells, or PBMCs.

V lost 6 bases, J lost 11 bases, and 17 bases stayed unmatched. The CDR3 runs to 15 residues. CDR1 and CDR2 from the germline V gene are MDHEN and SYDVKM. The receptor's source is a middle-aged man with acute COVID-19. The chain carries TRBV28 and TRBJ2-3; 7 nucleotides line up with TRBD1. Sequenced input: PBMCs or T cells enriched from blood (not recorded which). CDR3 DNA: TGTGCCAGCAGCCACCTCACCGGGACAGCTCGGGGGCAGTATTTT. Translating gives CASSHLTGTARGQYF.